Below, 27 T cell receptor beta chains from the same sample are listed, as sequenced in a study of cytomegalovirus exposure and HLA in healthy donors. 13 Jbeta primers and 60 Vbeta primers were used for the PCR. Produced via immunoSEQ multiplex PCR; TCRdb's table is partial and in-frame only. The sample records about 130,000 clones, roughly 84% being singletons. The source material was PBMCs. All receptors come from a woman under 30 in good health and CMV-seropositive.

The chain employs TRBV5-1 and TRBJ2-7; 7 positions match TRBD2. Germline trimming cut 5 bases from V and 5 bases from J; bases unmatched to any gene: 7. The V gene's germline CDR1 is SGHRS and CDR2 YFSETQ. The CDR3 sequence is 13 residues long. CDR3 amino acids: CASSSGTTDEQYF. CDR3 sequence (DNA): TGCGCCAGCAGTTCCGGGACTACCGACGAGCAGTACTTC.

The chain links TRBV19 to TRBJ1-2; D remains ambiguous. Trimming cost V 5 bases and J 8 bases, with 12 bases left between them. Germline V CDR1 and CDR2: LNHDA, SQIVND (reference sequence). CDR3 length equals 12 residues. The CDR3 sequence is CASSAWSSGYTF. CDR3 in DNA: TGTGCCAGTAGTGCGTGGTCGTCCGGCTACACCTTC.

The CDR3 region has the DNA TGTGCCAGCATTCCCGGGACTAGCGGGGGGAGCGAGCAGTTCTTC. Translating gives CASIPGTSGGSEQFF. The genes are TRBV11-2 and TRBJ2-1; 15 bases agree with TRBD2. Germline CDR1 and CDR2: SGHAT and FQNNGV. CDR3 length equals 15 residues. V was pared by 7 bases and J by 10 bases, with 8 bases of the junction left unmatched. Looking up the rest from reference TRBV11-2 and TRBJ2-1 gives the full variable domain: EAGVAQSPRYKIIEKRQSVAFWCNPISGHATLYWYQQILGQGPKLLIQFQNNGVVDDSQLPKDRFSAERLKGVDSTLKIQPAKLEDSAVYLCASIPGTSGGSEQFFGPGTRLTVL.

This clone was counted a single time. The chain couples TRBV19 to TRBJ2-7; 9 bases line up with TRBD2. The CDR3 is 12 amino acids. The V gene end was trimmed by 7 bases and the J gene end by 2 bases; junction bases not matched to a gene: 0. Looked up from germline, CDR1 is LNHDA and CDR2 is SQIVND (reference sequence). The CDR3 DNA reads TGTGCCAGTACTAGCGGGGCCTACGAGCAGTACTTC. Its protein product is CASTSGAYEQYF.

DNA for the CDR3: TGTGCCAGCAGCTCATGGAACACTGAAGCTTTCTTT. Its protein product is CASSSWNTEAFF. The rearrangement links TRBV7-9 to TRBJ1-1, with unresolved D. CDR3 length: 12 residues. The germline V gene has CDR1 SEHNR and CDR2 FQNEAQ (reference sequence). V lost 4 bases to trimming and J lost 1 base, with 4 bases between them.

The sample holds a few counts of this clone. The rearrangement links TRBV4-1 to TRBJ2-3; tentatively, D is TRBD1 (6 bases). The germline CDR1 and CDR2 sequences are MGHRA and YSYEKL. The ends were cut back, 1 base at V and 4 bases at J, with 15 bases in the middle. The CDR3 covers 16 residues. The CDR3 DNA reads as TGCGCCAGCAGCCAAGGGGACACCTTTGGGGCAGATACGCAGTATTTT. Protein product: CASSQGDTFGADTQYF.

The J gene is TRBJ2-7, the V gene TRBV6-5, with 7 bases identical to TRBD2. The length of the CDR3 is 14 residues. V lost 5 bases, J lost 4 bases, and 8 bases stayed unmatched. In germline, CDR1 is MNHEY, CDR2 SVGAGI. CDR3 nucleotide sequence: TGTGCCAGCAGTCGTCAGCGGGGAGGGTACGAGCAGTACTTC. Its translation: CASSRQRGGYEQYF.

The rearrangement uses TRBV5-5 and TRBJ1-6; D is perhaps TRBD1 (6 bases). Germline CDR1 reads SGHKS; CDR2 reads YYEKEE (reference sequence). This CDR3 comprises 14 residues. V was trimmed by 0 bases and J by 8 bases, leaving 9 bases between them. CDR3 residues: CASSLEPGDSPLHF. In nucleotides, the CDR3 is TGTGCCAGCAGCTTGGAGCCAGGGGATTCACCCCTCCACTTT.

V and J are TRBV28 and TRBJ2-5, with a tentative D call TRBD1 (6 bases). Germline assignment: CDR1 MDHEN and CDR2 SYDVKM. Trimming pared 7 bases from V and 2 bases from J, leaving 14 bases between. This CDR3 has 14 amino acids. The CDR3 reads CASTDRTVQETQYF. The CDR3 DNA reads TGTGCCAGCACCGACCGGACAGTACAAGAGACCCAGTACTTC.

The chain's CDR3 is CAAGLGGEEKSTDTQYF. The CDR3 DNA follows: TGTGCCGCTGGGTTGGGGGGGGAAGAAAAAAGCACAGATACGCAGTATTTT. This sequence joins TRBV10-3 and TRBJ2-3; TRBD2 aligns across 7 bases. The germline V gene encodes CDR1 ENHRY and CDR2 SYGVKD. V shed 11 bases and J 0 bases; nucleotides not matched to a gene: 17. The CDR3 is 17 amino acids.

As DNA, the CDR3 is TGTGCCAGCAGCCCTGGGACAGGCGCCTATGGCTACACCTTC. Its protein product is CASSPGTGAYGYTF. The J gene is TRBJ1-2, the V gene TRBV6-1; TRBD1 matches 8 bases. The CDR3 consists of 14 residues. Unmatched junction bases numbered 7, after V lost 6 bases and J lost 4 bases. Germline CDR1 reads MNHNS; CDR2 reads SASEGT.

The V call is TRBV2, the J call TRBJ1-1; 7 nucleotides agree with TRBD1. Germline trimming cut 5 bases from V and 0 bases from J; bases unmatched to any gene: 3. Germline V CDR1 and CDR2: SNHLY, FYNNEI. This CDR3 is built from 14 residues. The CDR3 here is CASSRQGVNTEAFF. In DNA form, the CDR3 reads TGTGCCAGCAGTAGACAGGGAGTGAACACTGAAGCTTTCTTT.

This clone was counted once. The chain recombines TRBV6-6 with TRBJ2-5; D perhaps matches TRBD2 (6 bases). The V end was cut by 6 bases, the J end by 2 bases, with 16 bases between. The CDR3 covers 15 residues. Germline V gene data show CDR1 as MNHNY and CDR2 as SVGAGI (reference sequence). CDR3 in amino acids: CASRDSFRGQETQYF. CDR3 sequence (DNA): TGTGCCAGCAGAGACTCTTTCCGGGGGCAAGAGACCCAGTACTTC.

V gene TRBV11-2 combines with J gene TRBJ2-1; 8 positions agree with TRBD1. CDR1 and CDR2 from the germline V gene are SGHAT and FQNNGV. J gave up 2 bases and V 0 bases, and 0 bases lay outside the gene matches. There are 15 residues in the CDR3. The CDR3 bases are TGTGCCAGCAGCTTAGAACAGGGGGCCTACAATGAGCAGTTCTTC. Translating gives CASSLEQGAYNEQFF.

The chain couples TRBV12-5 to TRBJ2-3, with 14 bases identical to TRBD2. V shed 6 bases and J 5 bases; nucleotides not matched to a gene: 7. This CDR3 comprises 16 residues. Per the germline V gene, CDR1 is LGHNT and CDR2 is FRNRAP. This CDR3 is CASGRGLAGGGDTQYF. For the CDR3, the DNA is TGTGCTAGTGGCCGAGGACTAGCGGGGGGAGGAGATACGCAGTATTTT.

The CDR3 coding sequence is TGTGCCAGCAGTCCGGACAGGGTGAGCAATCAGCCCCAGCATTTT. Translated: CASSPDRVSNQPQHF. V and J are TRBV6-5 and TRBJ1-5; 8 bases map to TRBD1. Germline V CDR1 and CDR2: MNHEY, SVGAGI. The J segment lost 1 base and the V segment lost 5 bases, leaving 4 bases of the junction unmatched. The CDR3 is 15 residues long.

The chain employs TRBV7-2 and TRBJ2-7; 11 nucleotides match TRBD1. Germline V gives CDR1 SGHTA, CDR2 FQGNSA. The V gene end was trimmed by 5 bases and the J gene end by 6 bases; junction bases not matched to a gene: 9. The CDR3 extends over 15 amino acids. The CDR3 region has the DNA TGTGCCAGCAGCCCCCGACCGGGACAGGGGGTCGAGCAGTACTTC. Its translation: CASSPRPGQGVEQYF. Complete variable domain (other parts from reference TRBV7-2 and TRBJ2-7): GAGVSQSPSNKVTEKGKDVELRCDPISGHTALYWYRQSLGQGLEFLIYFQGNSAPDKSGLPSDRFSAERTGGSVSTLTIQRTQQEDSAVYLCASSPRPGQGVEQYFGPGTRLTVT.

In this sample, this clone turned up once. The genes are TRBV2 and TRBJ2-5, with D possibly matching TRBD2 (6 bases). V gave up 8 bases and J gave up 2 bases, with 15 bases separating them. Germline lookup yields CDR1 SNHLY and CDR2 FYNNEI. The CDR3 is 14 residues long. The CDR3 DNA follows: TGTGCCAGCCACGGAGGGGATAATCAAGAGACCCAGTACTTC. Encoded protein: CASHGGDNQETQYF.

This clone was counted only a few times. The rearrangement uses TRBV25-1 and TRBJ1-2; a weak D match, TRBD1 (5 bases). Trimming left V 4 bases short and J 6 bases short, with 12 bases between. CDR3 length equals 13 residues. Germline V CDR1 and CDR2: MGHDK, SYGVNS. In DNA form, the CDR3 reads TGTGCCAGCAGTGCCCAGGGAAGAAATGGCTACACCTTC. Encoded protein: CASSAQGRNGYTF.

This clone was detected once. The chain combines TRBV4-1 with TRBJ1-1; a possible D gene is TRBD1 (5 bases). This CDR3 is built from 15 residues. Trimming pared 4 bases from V and 7 bases from J, leaving 19 bases between. Germline lookup yields CDR1 MGHRA and CDR2 YSYEKL. The CDR3 is CASSPNHGGQGEAFF. Here the CDR3 DNA reads TGCGCCAGCAGCCCAAACCACGGTGGGCAGGGTGAAGCTTTCTTT.

The chain carries TRBV30 and TRBJ1-2; possibly TRBD1 for D (6 bases). V was pared by 0 bases and J by 8 bases, with 10 bases between. CDR1 and CDR2 (germline): GTSNPN, SVGIG (reference sequence). The CDR3 totals 12 residues. DNA of the CDR3: TGTGCCTGGAGTGTTACAGGGTACGGCTACACCTTC. Its protein product is CAWSVTGYGYTF.

CDR3 bases: TGTGCCAGCAGTTATAGCCGACAGGGGAGCGGGCACGAGCAGTACTTC. It codes for CASSYSRQGSGHEQYF. V usage is TRBV6-6 and J usage is TRBJ2-7; TRBD1 agrees at 8 bases. The CDR3 has 16 residues. Germline V gene lookup returns CDR1 MNHNY and CDR2 SVGAGI (reference sequence). V lost 3 bases and J lost 5; bases outside the gene matches: 12.

This rearrangement joins TRBV6-1 to TRBJ1-2; D not certain. V was clipped by 3 bases and J by 3 bases, with 8 bases between them. This CDR3 has 13 residues. CDR1 and CDR2 from the germline V gene are MNHNS and SASEGT. In DNA, the CDR3 is TGTGCCAGCAGTGAGTACGACTACTATGGCTACACCTTC. Translated: CASSEYDYYGYTF.

V gene TRBV18 combines with J gene TRBJ2-6; D unclear. Germline CDR1 and CDR2: KGHSH and LQKENI. The V and J ends lost 1 base and 2 bases respectively, with 12 bases between them. The CDR3 has 17 residues. CDR3 amino acids: CASSPRESRAGANVLTF. In DNA form, the CDR3 reads TGTGCCAGCTCACCACGCGAGTCCCGGGCTGGGGCCAACGTCCTGACTTTC.

The chain couples TRBV9 to TRBJ2-2; TRBD1 is a possible D gene (6 bases). The V gene lost 4 bases and the J gene lost 3 bases, with 10 bases spanning the gap. CDR1 SGDLS and CDR2 YYNGEE come from the germline V gene. The CDR3 length is 14 residues. In nucleotides, the CDR3 is TGTGCCAGCAGCCGGGACACTTACACCGGGGAGCTGTTTTTT. Its translation: CASSRDTYTGELFF.

The chain recombines TRBV6-1 with TRBJ1-1; D not certain. The V and J ends lost 1 base and 3 bases respectively, with 6 bases between them. In germline, CDR1 is MNHNS, CDR2 SASEGT. This CDR3 region has 13 residues. The CDR3 DNA follows: TGTGCCAGCAGTGAAGGGGGAGACACTGAAGCTTTCTTT. Translating it yields CASSEGGDTEAFF.

The chain links TRBV5-1 to TRBJ2-1; the match to TRBD2 covers 10 bases. V shed 4 bases, J shed 6 bases, and the junction held 10 bases outside the gene matches. The germline CDR1 and CDR2 sequences are SGHRS and YFSETQ. The length of the CDR3 is 16 residues. The CDR3 DNA follows: TGCGCCAGCAGCCTCCGTCTAGCGGGGGACGGCAATGAGCAGTTCTTC. As protein: CASSLRLAGDGNEQFF.